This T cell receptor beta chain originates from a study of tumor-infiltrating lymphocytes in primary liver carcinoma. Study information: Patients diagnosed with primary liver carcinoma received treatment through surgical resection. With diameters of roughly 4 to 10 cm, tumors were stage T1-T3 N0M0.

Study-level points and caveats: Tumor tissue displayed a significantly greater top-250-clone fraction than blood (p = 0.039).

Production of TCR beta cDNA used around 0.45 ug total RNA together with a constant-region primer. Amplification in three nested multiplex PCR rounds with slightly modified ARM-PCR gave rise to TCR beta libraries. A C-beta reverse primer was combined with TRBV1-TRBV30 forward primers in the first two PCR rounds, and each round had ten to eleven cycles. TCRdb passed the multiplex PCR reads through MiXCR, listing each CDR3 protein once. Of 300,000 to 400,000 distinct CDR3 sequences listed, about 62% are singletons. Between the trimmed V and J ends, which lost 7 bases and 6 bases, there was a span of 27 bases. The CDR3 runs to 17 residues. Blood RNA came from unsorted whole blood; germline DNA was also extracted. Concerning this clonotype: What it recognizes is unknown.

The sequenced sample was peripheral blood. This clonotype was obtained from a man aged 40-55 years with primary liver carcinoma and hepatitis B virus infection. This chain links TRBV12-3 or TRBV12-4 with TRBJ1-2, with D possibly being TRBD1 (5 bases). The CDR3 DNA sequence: TGTGCCAGCAACACCCACTCGGGGGGGGGTGATCTTCATGGCTACACCTTC. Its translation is CASNTHSGGGDLHGYTF.